The sample holds one count of the clone carrying this TCR beta chain. The record originates from a study of blood T cell repertoires in COVID-19. Study as a whole: Samples representing acute and convalescent COVID-19 were sourced from the United States, Italy and Spain.

The CDR3 is 15 amino acids. V was clipped by 3 bases and J by 1 base, with 13 bases between them. In the study's own analysis: From reference gene primer amplification, estimates of nucleated cell counts were derived. Only in-frame clones appear in the TCRdb table, and some are missing; sequencing was by immunoSEQ multiplex PCR. Clone size and the V and J calls come from that table; the DNA yielded D and trimming. Among about 53,000 clones, 85% to 95% were seen once, and the ten largest hold about 3.1%. The chain is built from TRBV23-1 and TRBJ2-7; possible D gene TRBD1, 5 bases. TRBV23-1 has ORF status, its function being uncertain. The source of this sequence is a human donor in a cohort sampled during active COVID-19. What was sequenced was peripheral blood. The CDR3 sequence is CASSQLERGSYEQYV. Here the CDR3 DNA reads TGCGCCAGCAGTCAGTTAGAAAGGGGATCCTACGAGCAGTACGTC.